These T cell receptor beta chains were read from a single sample in a study of Ad26.COV2.S vaccination and SARS-CoV-2 variants. Clones were read by immunoSEQ multiplex PCR, and TCRdb kept only the in-frame ones, dropping some. The sample includes 380,000 or so clones, under 90% of them seen just once. This sample comprised peripheral blood, obtained in a trial of Ad26.COV2.S vaccine versus placebo. The receptors here all came from a person between 18 and 60 years old who received the Ad26.COV2.S COVID-19 vaccine or a placebo. Each CDR3 is given with its conserved first and last residue.

TRBJ1-1	TRBV5-1	CASSRSQNTEAFF
TRBJ1-2	TRBV12-3/TRBV12-4	CASSYGRNYGYTF
TRBJ1-2	TRBV12-3/TRBV12-4	CASSSLGTNGYTF
TRBJ1-3	TRBV3-1/TRBV3-2	CASSQGVLSGNTIYF
TRBJ2-3	TRBV7-2	CASSLGVNPSTDTQYF
TRBJ2-7	TRBV5-1	CASSLWTSGIYEQYF
TRBJ2-1	TRBV24-1	CATQGRSYNEQFF
TRBJ2-7	TRBV19	CASGDSSYEQYF
TRBJ1-3	TRBV11-2	CASSNQGNTIYF
TRBJ2-1	TRBV5-8	CASSSIGPGWGEQFF
TRBJ2-7	TRBV28	CASRQNYEQYF
TRBJ1-1	TRBV11-2	CASREGGQKGAEAFF
TRBJ2-3	TRBV6-4	CASKAGGTDTQYF
TRBJ1-2	TRBV5-4	CATTLGTNYGYTF
TRBJ1-1	TRBV6-1	CASSEGLLNTEAFF
TRBJ1-2	TRBV28	CASSLVPGTGYGYTF
TRBJ2-3	TRBV4-1	CASSPLALSGHTQYF
TRBJ2-7	TRBV30	CAWRLAGVHEQYF
TRBJ2-5	TRBV18	CASSPDSGRKETQYF
TRBJ2-7	TRBV28	CASTIAGAYEQYF
TRBJ1-1	TRBV20-1	CSASGGTEAFF
TRBJ1-5	TRBV19	CATTSMKYSNQPQHF
TRBJ1-5	TRBV6-9	CASSSAPGNQPQHF
TRBJ2-1	TRBV7-3	CASSSATYNEQFF
TRBJ1-1	TRBV9	CASSVGMNTEAFF
TRBJ2-1	TRBV25-1	CASSENNEQFF
TRBJ1-2	TRBV7-2	CASSLGQGIAGYTF
TRBJ1-1	TRBV12-3/TRBV12-4	CASSLGVPTEAFF
TRBJ2-5	TRBV7-2	CASSPVGTAQETQYF
TRBJ2-7	TRBV28	CASSLTSGAYEQYF
TRBJ1-1	TRBV18	CTSSPPVTNTEAFF
TRBJ2-3	TRBV28	CASSFPRPMGTDTQYF
TRBJ2-3	TRBV6-2/TRBV6-3	CASSYSNGPPPDTQYF
TRBJ2-1	TRBV11-2	CASSLAGGVFWRNEQFF
TRBJ1-2	TRBV12-3/TRBV12-4	CASAHRGLHGYTF
TRBJ1-3	TRBV4-3	CASSQHYTSSGNTIYF
TRBJ2-3	TRBV27	CASSLGGRTDTQYF
TRBJ2-5	TRBV3-1/TRBV3-2	CASSQLGQGLQETQYF
TRBJ1-5	TRBV2	CASMKYGSNQPQHF
TRBJ2-5	TRBV6-2/TRBV6-3	CASSSPRTVETQYF
TRBJ2-5	TRBV4-3	CASSQGLLGRQETQYF
TRBJ2-1	TRBV5-4	CASSIPGRPPDEQFF
TRBJ2-5	TRBV11-3	CASSSQGAEETQYF
TRBJ2-7	TRBV5-1	CASSPLPGDEQYF
TRBJ1-6	TRBV5-1	CASSLALSRDRASPLHF
TRBJ2-1	TRBV9	CASSPSGLRYNEQFF